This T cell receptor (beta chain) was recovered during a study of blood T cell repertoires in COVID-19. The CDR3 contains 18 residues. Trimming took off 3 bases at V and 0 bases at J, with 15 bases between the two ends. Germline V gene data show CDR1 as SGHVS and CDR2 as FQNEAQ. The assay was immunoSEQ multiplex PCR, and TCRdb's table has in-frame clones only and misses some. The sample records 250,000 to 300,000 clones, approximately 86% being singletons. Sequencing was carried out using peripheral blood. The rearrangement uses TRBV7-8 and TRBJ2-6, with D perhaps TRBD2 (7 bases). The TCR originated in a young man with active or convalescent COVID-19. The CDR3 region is CASSFFGGRDSGANVLTF. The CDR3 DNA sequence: TGTGCCAGCAGCTTTTTCGGGGGGCGAGACTCTGGGGCCAACGTCCTGACTTTC. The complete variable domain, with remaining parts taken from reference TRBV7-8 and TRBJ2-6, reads GAGVSQSPRYKVAKRGQDVALRCDPISGHVSLFWYQQALGQGPEFLTYFQNEAQLDKSGLPSDRFFAERPEGSVSTLKIQRTQQEDSAVYLCASSFFGGRDSGANVLTFGAGSRLTVL.